This TCR beta chain emerged from a study of tumor-infiltrating lymphocytes in oesophageal squamous cell carcinoma. From the PCR reads, TCRdb called clonotypes with MiXCR, one entry per CDR3 protein. This repertoire shows about 19,000 distinct CDR3 sequences, around two fifths found once; its top ten account for 6.8%. This clonotype came up once. The V and J ends lost 7 bases and 6 bases, in that order; junction bases with no gene match: 10. This CDR3 is 16 amino acids long. This chain links TRBV12-3 or TRBV12-4 with TRBJ2-5, with 14 bases lining up with TRBD2. Source material: blood. This sequence originates from a male donor with esophageal squamous cell carcinoma. Here the CDR3 reads CASNFGTSGSTQTQYF. In DNA form, the CDR3 reads TGTGCCAGCAACTTCGGGACTAGCGGGAGCACACAGACCCAGTACTTC.